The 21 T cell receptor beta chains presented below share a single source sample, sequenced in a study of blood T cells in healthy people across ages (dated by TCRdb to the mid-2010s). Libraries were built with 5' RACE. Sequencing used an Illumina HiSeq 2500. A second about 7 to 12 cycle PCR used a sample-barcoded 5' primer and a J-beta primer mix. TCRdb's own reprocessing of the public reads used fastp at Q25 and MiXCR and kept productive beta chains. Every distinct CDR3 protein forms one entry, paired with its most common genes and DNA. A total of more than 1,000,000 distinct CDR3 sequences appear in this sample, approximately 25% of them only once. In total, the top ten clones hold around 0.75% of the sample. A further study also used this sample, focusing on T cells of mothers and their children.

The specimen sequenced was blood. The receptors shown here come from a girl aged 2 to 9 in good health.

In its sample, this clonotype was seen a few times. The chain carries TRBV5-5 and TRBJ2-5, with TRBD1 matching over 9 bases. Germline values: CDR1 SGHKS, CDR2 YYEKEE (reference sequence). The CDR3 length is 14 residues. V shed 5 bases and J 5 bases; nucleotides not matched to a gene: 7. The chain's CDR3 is CASSPGQGWETQYF. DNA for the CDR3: TGTGCCAGCAGTCCGGGACAGGGATGGGAGACCCAGTACTTC. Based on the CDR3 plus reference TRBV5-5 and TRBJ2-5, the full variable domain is DAGVTQSPTHLIKTRGQQVTLRCSPISGHKSVSWYQQVLGQGPQFIFQYYEKEERGRGNFPDRFSARQFPNYSSELNVNALLLGDSALYLCASSPGQGWETQYFGPGTRLLVL.

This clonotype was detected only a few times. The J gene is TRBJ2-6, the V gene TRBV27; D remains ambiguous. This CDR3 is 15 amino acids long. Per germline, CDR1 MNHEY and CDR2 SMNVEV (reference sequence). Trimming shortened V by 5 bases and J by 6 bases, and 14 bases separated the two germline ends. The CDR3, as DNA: TGTGCCAGCAGTGTGAGCTATGGAACGGCCAACGTCCTGACTTTC. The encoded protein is CASSVSYGTANVLTF.

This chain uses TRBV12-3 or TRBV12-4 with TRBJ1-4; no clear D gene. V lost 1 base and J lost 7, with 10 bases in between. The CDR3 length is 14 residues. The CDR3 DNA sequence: TGTGCCAGCAGTTTAGAGTATCGGGCTGAAAAACTGTTTTTT. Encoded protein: CASSLEYRAEKLFF.

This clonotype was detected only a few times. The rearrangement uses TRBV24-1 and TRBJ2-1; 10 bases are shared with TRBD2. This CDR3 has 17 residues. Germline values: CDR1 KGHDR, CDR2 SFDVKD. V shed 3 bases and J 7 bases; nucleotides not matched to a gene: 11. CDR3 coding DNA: TGTGCCACCAGTGATGCGCTGCTAGCGGGGGCCGCGAATGAGCAGTTCTTC. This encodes CATSDALLAGAANEQFF.

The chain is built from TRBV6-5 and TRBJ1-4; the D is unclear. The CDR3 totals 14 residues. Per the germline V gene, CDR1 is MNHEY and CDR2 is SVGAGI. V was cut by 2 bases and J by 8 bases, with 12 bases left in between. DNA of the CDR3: TGTGCCAGCAGTTACCGGAACCCGGGGGAAAAACTGTTTTTT. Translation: CASSYRNPGEKLFF.

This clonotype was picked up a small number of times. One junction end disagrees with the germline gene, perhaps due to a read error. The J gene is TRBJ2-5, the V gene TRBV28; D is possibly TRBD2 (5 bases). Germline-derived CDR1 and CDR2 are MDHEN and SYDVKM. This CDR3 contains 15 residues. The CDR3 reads CASSTSGGVKETRYF. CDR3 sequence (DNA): TGTGCCAGCAGTACCTCAGGAGGAGTAAAAGAGACCCGGTACTTC.

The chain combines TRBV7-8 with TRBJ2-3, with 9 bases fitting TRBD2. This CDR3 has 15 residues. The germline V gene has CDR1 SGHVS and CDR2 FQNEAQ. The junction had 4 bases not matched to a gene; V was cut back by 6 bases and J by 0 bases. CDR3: CASRQTSGSTDTQYF. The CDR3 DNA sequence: TGTGCCAGCAGGCAGACTAGCGGAAGCACAGATACGCAGTATTTT.

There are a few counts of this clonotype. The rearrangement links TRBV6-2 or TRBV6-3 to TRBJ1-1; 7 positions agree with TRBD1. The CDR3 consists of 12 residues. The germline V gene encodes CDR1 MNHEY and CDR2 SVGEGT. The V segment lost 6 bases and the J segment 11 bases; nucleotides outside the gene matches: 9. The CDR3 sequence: CASSNHDREAFF. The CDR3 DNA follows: TGTGCCAGCAGCAATCACGACAGGGAGGCTTTCTTT.

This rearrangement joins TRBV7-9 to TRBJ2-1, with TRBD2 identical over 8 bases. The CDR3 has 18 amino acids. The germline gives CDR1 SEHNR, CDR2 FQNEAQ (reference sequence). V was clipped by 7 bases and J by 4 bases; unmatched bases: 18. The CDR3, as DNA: TGTGCCAGCACCCTCTTAGCGGAGTCGAGCGGGAGTTACAATGAGCAGTTCTTC. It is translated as CASTLLAESSGSYNEQFF.

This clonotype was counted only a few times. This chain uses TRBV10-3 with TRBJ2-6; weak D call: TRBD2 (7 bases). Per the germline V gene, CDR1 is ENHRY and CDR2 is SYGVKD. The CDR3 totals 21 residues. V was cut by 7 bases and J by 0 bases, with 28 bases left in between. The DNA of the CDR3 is TGTGCCATCACGGGCGTCGGGTATGAGTGGGGGGGCTCCTCTGGGGCCAACGTCCTGACTTTC. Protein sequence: CAITGVGYEWGGSSGANVLTF.

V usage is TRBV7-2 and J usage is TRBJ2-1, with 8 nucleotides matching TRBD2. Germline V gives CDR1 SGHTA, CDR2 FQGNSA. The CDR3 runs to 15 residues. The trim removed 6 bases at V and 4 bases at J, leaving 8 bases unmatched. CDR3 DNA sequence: TGTGCCAGCAGAGGTCCGGGACTAGGGTACAATGAGCAGTTCTTC. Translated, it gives CASRGPGLGYNEQFF.

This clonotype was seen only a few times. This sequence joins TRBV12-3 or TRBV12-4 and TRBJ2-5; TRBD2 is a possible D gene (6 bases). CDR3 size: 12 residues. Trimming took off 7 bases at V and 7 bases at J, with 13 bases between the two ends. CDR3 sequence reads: CASTPGVGTQYF. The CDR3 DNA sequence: TGTGCCAGCACCCCGGGGGTCGGGACCCAGTACTTC.

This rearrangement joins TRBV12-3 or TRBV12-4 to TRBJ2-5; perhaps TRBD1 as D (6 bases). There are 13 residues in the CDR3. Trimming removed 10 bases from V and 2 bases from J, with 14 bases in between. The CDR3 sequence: CATLPQGQETQYF. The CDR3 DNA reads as TGTGCCACCCTACCCCAGGGGCAAGAGACCCAGTACTTC.

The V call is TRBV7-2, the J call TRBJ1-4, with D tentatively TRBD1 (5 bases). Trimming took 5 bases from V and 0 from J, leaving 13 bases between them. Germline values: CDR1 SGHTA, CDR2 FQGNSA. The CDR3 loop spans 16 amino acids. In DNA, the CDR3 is TGTGCCAGCAGCGAGACAGTATATGCAACTAATGAAAAACTGTTTTTT. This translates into CASSETVYATNEKLFF.

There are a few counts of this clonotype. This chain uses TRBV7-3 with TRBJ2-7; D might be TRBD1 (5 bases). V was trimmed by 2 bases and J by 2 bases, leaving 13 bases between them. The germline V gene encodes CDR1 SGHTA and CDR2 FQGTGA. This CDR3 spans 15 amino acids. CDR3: CASSLQGQGPYEQYF. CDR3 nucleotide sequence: TGTGCCAGCAGCTTACAGGGTCAGGGTCCCTACGAGCAGTACTTC.

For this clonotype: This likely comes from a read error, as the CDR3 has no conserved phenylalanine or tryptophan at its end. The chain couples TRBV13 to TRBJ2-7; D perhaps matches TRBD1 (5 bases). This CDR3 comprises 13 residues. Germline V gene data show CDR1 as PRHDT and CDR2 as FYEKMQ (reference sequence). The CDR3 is CASSLGAAGEQYL. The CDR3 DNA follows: TGCGCCAGCAGCTTAGGGGCCGCCGGAGAGCAGTACCTC.

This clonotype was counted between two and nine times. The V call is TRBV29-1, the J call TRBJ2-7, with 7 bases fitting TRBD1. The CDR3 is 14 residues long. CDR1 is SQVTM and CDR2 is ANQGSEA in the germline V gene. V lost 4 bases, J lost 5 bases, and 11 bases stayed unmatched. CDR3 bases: TGCAGCGTTGTCCCCAGAGACAGGGAACACGAGCAGTACTTC. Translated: CSVVPRDREHEQYF.

For the CDR3, the DNA is TGTGCCAGCAGCCTCGGGATACGGACCGGGGAGCTGTTTTTT. Translated, it gives CASSLGIRTGELFF. The chain links TRBV11-2 to TRBJ2-2, with D possibly matching TRBD2 (5 bases). The CDR3 is made up of 14 amino acids. The ends were cut back, 5 bases at V and 5 bases at J, with 12 bases in the middle. From germline, CDR1 is SGHAT and CDR2 FQNNGV.

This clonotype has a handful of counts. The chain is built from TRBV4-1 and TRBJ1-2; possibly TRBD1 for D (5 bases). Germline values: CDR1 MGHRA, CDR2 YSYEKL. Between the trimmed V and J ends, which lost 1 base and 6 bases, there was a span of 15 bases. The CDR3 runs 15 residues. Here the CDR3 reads CASSQVAGQVDGYTF. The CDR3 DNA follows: TGCGCCAGCAGCCAAGTTGCAGGACAAGTAGATGGCTACACCTTC.

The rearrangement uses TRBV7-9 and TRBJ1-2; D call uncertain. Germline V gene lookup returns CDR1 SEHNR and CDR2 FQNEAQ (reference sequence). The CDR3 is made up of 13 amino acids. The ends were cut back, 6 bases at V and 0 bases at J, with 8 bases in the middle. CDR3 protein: CASSPPPNYGYTF. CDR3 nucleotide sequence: TGTGCCAGCAGTCCCCCCCCTAACTATGGCTACACCTTC.

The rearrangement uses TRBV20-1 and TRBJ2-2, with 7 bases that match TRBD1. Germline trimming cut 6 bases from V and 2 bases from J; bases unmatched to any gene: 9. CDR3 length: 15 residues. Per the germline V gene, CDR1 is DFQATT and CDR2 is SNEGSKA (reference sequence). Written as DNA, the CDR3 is TGCAGTGCAGCTCCGGGACAGAAAAACACCGGGGAGCTGTTTTTT. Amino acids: CSAAPGQKNTGELFF.